This TCR beta chain was retrieved from a study of blood T cell repertoires in COVID-19. In the study overall: Collection of acute and convalescent COVID-19 samples took place in the United States, Italy and Spain. Sources were T cells, B-cell-depleted T cells, or PBMCs; the material itself was cDNA or gDNA.

Source study methods: Cell counts per sample came from amplifying reference gene primers. Repertoires were generated with immunoSEQ multiplex PCR, while TCRdb's copy carries only in-frame clones and drops some. V and J calls and clone size are given by that table; D and trimming were obtained from the DNA. The table has some 150,000 clones, around 80% seen once. Germline CDR1 LNHNV, CDR2 YYDKDF (reference sequence). CDR3 length equals 14 residues. Losses at the gene ends were 8 bases for V and 6 bases for J; bases not matched to a gene: 7. The sample holds many counts of this clone. The sequence came from a human donor in a cohort sampled during active COVID-19. The V call is TRBV15, the J call TRBJ1-5; TRBD1 matches at 10 bases. Material: peripheral blood. The CDR3 loop reads CATGTGDVSQPQHF. DNA for the CDR3: TGTGCCACCGGGACAGGGGACGTTAGTCAGCCCCAGCATTTT.